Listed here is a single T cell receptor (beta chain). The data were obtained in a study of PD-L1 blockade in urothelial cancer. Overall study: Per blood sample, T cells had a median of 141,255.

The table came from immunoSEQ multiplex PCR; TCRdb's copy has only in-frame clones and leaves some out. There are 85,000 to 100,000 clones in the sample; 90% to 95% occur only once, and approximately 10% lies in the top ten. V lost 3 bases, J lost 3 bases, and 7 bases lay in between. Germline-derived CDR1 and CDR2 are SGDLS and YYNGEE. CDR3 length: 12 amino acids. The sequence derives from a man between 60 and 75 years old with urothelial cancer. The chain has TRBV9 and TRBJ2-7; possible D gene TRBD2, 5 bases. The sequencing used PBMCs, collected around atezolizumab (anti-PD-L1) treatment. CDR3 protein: CASSAGDYEQYF. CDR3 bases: TGTGCCAGCAGCGCCGGGGACTACGAGCAGTACTTC. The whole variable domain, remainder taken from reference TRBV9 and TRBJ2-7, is DSGVTQTPKHLITATGQRVTLRCSPRSGDLSVYWYQQSLDQGLQFLIQYYNGEERAKGNILERFSAQQFPDLHSELNLSSLELGDSALYFCASSAGDYEQYFGPGTRLTVT.